A selection of T cell receptor beta chains follows, all from one sample in a study of somatic mutations in cytotoxic T cells in rheumatoid arthritis. Here immunoSEQ multiplex PCR was the method, and the copy in TCRdb shows in-frame clones only, minus some. Of 15,000 to 20,000 clones in the sample, approximately 82% are singletons; the top ten hold about a sixth. The source material was CD8+ T cells sorted from blood. These receptor sequences come from a woman in her fifties or sixties with rheumatoid arthritis. Both conserved end residues are part of each CDR3. The order of the fields is V gene, J gene, D gene, clone size, CDR3 protein, CDR3 DNA. The D gene is left open where the match is weak. Rows may omit the clone size; those that give it use once, few, many or a size class.

>TRBV11-2|TRBJ1-1|.|.
CASNGGFTEAFF
TGTGCCAGCAATGGGGGGTTCACTGAAGCTTTCTTT
>TRBV29-1|TRBJ2-6|TRBD1|.
CSALQGSGANVLTF
TGCAGCGCGCTACAGGGGTCCGGGGCCAACGTCCTGACTTTC
>TRBV27|TRBJ1-2|TRBD1|.
CASSGGQGYYGYTF
TGTGCCAGCAGTGGGGGACAGGGGTACTATGGCTACACCTTC
>TRBV5-5|TRBJ1-1|.|.
CASSPTAPNTEAFF
TGTGCCAGCAGCCCGACAGCGCCGAACACTGAAGCTTTCTTT
>TRBV28|TRBJ2-7|TRBD1|.
CASRGPGQGAYEQYF
TGTGCCAGCAGGGGGCCGGGACAGGGGGCTTACGAGCAGTACTTC
>TRBV2|TRBJ1-5|.|once
CASSEAGTPRQPQHF
TGTGCCAGCAGTGAAGCAGGGACACCGCGTCAGCCCCAGCATTTT
>TRBV10-2|TRBJ1-4|TRBD1|.
CASRTGRNEKLFF
TGCGCCAGCAGGACAGGGCGGAATGAAAAACTGTTTTTT
>TRBV5-1|TRBJ2-1|.|.
CASSLEGAGNEQFF
TGCGCCAGCAGCTTAGAGGGGGCGGGGAATGAGCAGTTCTTC
>TRBV4-3|TRBJ2-7|.|few
CASSQVGDEQYF
TGCGCCAGCAGCCAAGTCGGAGACGAGCAGTACTTC
>TRBV2|TRBJ1-2|.|.
CASSEGNGYTF
TGTGCCAGCAGTGAAGGAAATGGCTACACCTTC
>TRBV5-6|TRBJ1-5|.|.
CASSLGGGGQPQHF
TGTGCCAGCAGCTTGGGCGGTGGCGGTCAGCCCCAGCATTTT
>TRBV15|TRBJ1-2|.|.
CATSSERQIYGYTF
TGTGCCACCAGCTCCGAGCGCCAAATCTATGGCTACACCTTC
>TRBV7-9|TRBJ2-5|.|.
CASSPGETQYF
TGTGCCAGCAGCCCGGGTGAGACCCAGTACTTC
>TRBV7-7|TRBJ2-1|.|medium-sized
CASSLGGGEQFF
TGTGCTAGCAGCTTAGGAGGGGGTGAGCAGTTCTTC
>TRBV27|TRBJ2-7|.|.
CASSPGTLGYEQYF
TGTGCCAGCAGTCCCGGGACGCTAGGATACGAGCAGTACTTC
>TRBV28|TRBJ1-4|.|.
CASSRTVWQKLFF
TGTGCCAGCAGCCGGACAGTTTGGCAAAAACTGTTTTTT
>TRBV27|TRBJ1-2|TRBD1|.
CASKPGTGVYGYTF
TGTGCCAGCAAACCCGGGACAGGGGTATATGGCTACACCTTC
>TRBV28|TRBJ1-2|.|once
CASSLGGGGYTF
TGTGCCAGCAGCCTCGGGGGAGGTGGCTACACCTTC
>TRBV30|TRBJ2-5|.|.
CAWSMGDETQYF
TGTGCCTGGAGTATGGGAGACGAGACCCAGTACTTC
>TRBV6-5|TRBJ2-5|TRBD2|.
CASSYGGREQETQYF
TGTGCCAGCAGTTACGGGGGGAGGGAACAAGAGACCCAGTACTTC
>TRBV11-3|TRBJ2-7|.|.
CASSLGLLNEQYF
TGTGCCAGCAGCCTCGGACTTTTGAACGAGCAGTACTTC
>TRBV28|TRBJ2-3|TRBD1|.
CASSFDRVRADTQYF
TGTGCCAGCAGTTTTGACAGGGTTAGAGCAGATACGCAGTATTTT
>TRBV4-1|TRBJ2-1|.|few
CASSPMGANEQFF
TGCGCCAGCAGCCCCATGGGGGCCAATGAGCAGTTCTTC
>TRBV4-3|TRBJ2-1|.|once
CASSQASSYNEQFF
TGCGCCAGCAGCCAAGCTAGCTCCTACAATGAGCAGTTCTTC
>TRBV2|TRBJ1-2|.|few
CASSEGQPYGYTF
TGTGCCAGCAGTGAAGGGCAACCCTATGGCTACACCTTC
>TRBV4-1|TRBJ2-7|.|.
CASSTFGEGSEQYF
TGCGCCAGCAGTACGTTTGGGGAAGGTTCCGAGCAGTACTTC
>TRBV5-1|TRBJ2-5|.|.
CASSLAGSQETQYF
TGCGCCAGCAGCCTGGCAGGCTCCCAAGAGACCCAGTACTTC
>TRBV2|TRBJ2-2|.|few
CASSDRPAETGELFF
TGTGCCAGCAGTGATCGACCCGCGGAGACCGGGGAGCTGTTTTTT
>TRBV6-1|TRBJ2-7|.|.
CASIAKDWSFYEQYF
TGTGCCAGCATCGCAAAGGACTGGAGCTTCTACGAGCAGTACTTC
>TRBV11-2|TRBJ2-3|.|.
CASSLGLSTQYF
TGTGCCAGCAGCTTAGGACTGAGTACGCAGTATTTT
>TRBV28|TRBJ2-5|TRBD1|.
CASRTEDRYQETQYF
TGTGCCAGCAGAACTGAGGACAGGTACCAAGAGACCCAGTACTTC
>TRBV9|TRBJ2-2|TRBD1|.
CASSVGSTGPTGELFF
TGTGCCAGCAGCGTAGGGTCGACAGGGCCGACCGGGGAGCTGTTTTTT
>TRBV27|TRBJ2-7|.|few
CASSLVGGLNEQYF
TGTGCCAGCAGTTTAGTCGGCGGGCTCAACGAGCAGTACTTC
>TRBV19|TRBJ1-2|TRBD1|.
CASSIDPGQGSSYTF
TGTGCCAGTAGTATAGACCCCGGACAGGGGTCCTCCTACACCTTC
>TRBV6-5|TRBJ2-1|TRBD1|.
CASSTDRGTYNEQFF
TGTGCCAGCAGTACCGACAGGGGGACCTACAATGAGCAGTTCTTC
>TRBV25-1|TRBJ1-2|TRBD1|.
CASSLNRGGYTF
TGTGCCAGCAGCCTAAACAGGGGCGGCTACACCTTC
>TRBV11-2|TRBJ2-1|TRBD2|.
CASSLVPAGVHNEQFF
TGTGCCAGCAGCTTAGTTCCAGCGGGGGTCCACAATGAGCAGTTCTTC
>TRBV15|TRBJ1-2|.|few
CATSSRANYGYTF
TGTGCCACCAGCAGCAGGGCAAACTATGGCTACACCTTC
>TRBV7-9|TRBJ2-5|TRBD2|.
CASSLATAGKETQYF
TGTGCCAGCAGCCTAGCGACAGCGGGGAAAGAGACCCAGTACTTC
>TRBV10-1|TRBJ2-7|.|few
CALAPHRYEQYF
TGCGCCCTCGCCCCCCATCGATACGAGCAGTACTTC
>TRBV9|TRBJ2-1|.|.
CASSTSGDNEQFF
TGTGCCAGCAGCACCTCCGGGGACAATGAGCAGTTCTTC
>TRBV2|TRBJ1-6|TRBD1|few
CASIWTGGNSPLHF
TGTGCCAGCATTTGGACAGGGGGGAATTCACCCCTCCACTTT
>TRBV7-6|TRBJ2-1|.|.
CASSFKFRASKGDEQFF
TGTGCCAGCAGCTTTAAGTTTCGAGCTTCTAAGGGGGATGAGCAGTTCTTC
>TRBV6-5|TRBJ1-1|TRBD1|.
CASSYGQGAEAFF
TGTGCCAGCAGTTATGGCCAGGGGGCTGAAGCTTTCTTT